Below are 27 T cell receptor beta chains sequenced from a single sample in a study of blood T cell repertoires in COVID-19. Clones were sequenced by immunoSEQ multiplex PCR, and TCRdb holds only the in-frame ones, with some missing. Of roughly 110,000 clones listed, 84% are singletons. Material for sequencing was peripheral blood. The receptor set was obtained from a human donor in a cohort sampled during active COVID-19.

This chain uses TRBV18 with TRBJ2-1; D is ambiguous. The V gene's germline CDR1 is KGHSH and CDR2 LQKENI. The CDR3 contains 13 residues. V lost 6 bases, J lost 4 bases, and 10 bases lay in between. The CDR3 bases are TGTGCCAGCTCTACAACGACATACAATGAGCAGTTCTTC. It yields the protein CASSTTTYNEQFF.

The J gene is TRBJ1-5, the V gene TRBV27; the D gene is possibly TRBD1 (5 bases). Germline V gene lookup returns CDR1 MNHEY and CDR2 SMNVEV (reference sequence). This CDR3 comprises 15 residues. The V end was cut by 6 bases, the J end by 2 bases, with 14 bases between. The CDR3 spells CASSRSRGGNQPQHF. For the CDR3, the DNA is TGTGCCAGCAGCCGTAGTCGGGGGGGCAATCAGCCCCAGCATTTT.

This clone has just one count. The chain uses TRBV9 and TRBJ1-3, with TRBD1 matching 8 bases. The ends lost 4 bases at V and 3 bases at J; junction bases unmatched: 6. The CDR3 is made up of 15 amino acids. Germline loops: CDR1 SGDLS, CDR2 YYNGEE. The CDR3 nucleotides are TGTGCCAGCAGCTCCGGACAGGGTCGTGGAAACACCATATATTTT. Translating gives CASSSGQGRGNTIYF.

The chain has TRBV27 and TRBJ1-6, with D maybe TRBD1 (5 bases). This CDR3 has 14 residues. Germline V lookup: CDR1 MNHEY, CDR2 SMNVEV (reference sequence). Trimming removed 4 bases at V and 4 bases at J, with 8 bases between. The CDR3 spells CASSSGGYNSPLHF. CDR3 bases: TGTGCCAGCAGTTCGGGGGGTTATAATTCACCCCTCCACTTT.

Concerning this clone itself: Other DNA sequences in this sample translate to the same CDR3. V is TRBV28 and J is TRBJ1-2, with 8 bases aligning to TRBD1. V lost 3 bases to trimming and J lost 8 bases; unmatched junction nucleotides: 5. Germline assignment: CDR1 MDHEN and CDR2 SYDVKM. This CDR3 comprises 13 residues. CDR3 DNA: TGTGCCAGCAGTTTGCAGGGGGCATCAGGCTACACCTTC. Translated: CASSLQGASGYTF.

The chain employs TRBV25-1 and TRBJ2-3, with TRBD1 matching 7 bases. CDR1 and CDR2 from the germline V gene are MGHDK and SYGVNS. With V trimmed by 10 bases and J by 3 bases, 4 bases remained unmatched. The CDR3 is 12 residues long. CDR3 in DNA: TGTGCCACCGAGACAGGGACAGATACGCAGTATTTT. Translating gives CATETGTDTQYF.

The gene calls are TRBV9 and TRBJ1-1; D unclear. V gave up 4 bases and J gave up 2 bases, with 9 bases separating them. Germline CDR1 reads SGDLS; CDR2 reads YYNGEE. CDR3 length: 13 amino acids. The CDR3 DNA sequence: TGTGCCAGCAGCCTTAGTCTAAACACTGAAGCTTTCTTT. It translates to CASSLSLNTEAFF. Full variable domain (missing parts from reference TRBV9 and TRBJ1-1): DSGVTQTPKHLITATGQRVTLRCSPRSGDLSVYWYQQSLDQGLQFLIQYYNGEERAKGNILERFSAQQFPDLHSELNLSSLELGDSALYFCASSLSLNTEAFFGQGTRLTVV.

The chain carries TRBV7-3 and TRBJ2-1; tentatively, D is TRBD1 (5 bases). Germline V lookup: CDR1 SGHTA, CDR2 FQGTGA. Trimming shortened V by 2 bases and J by 0 bases, and 11 bases separated the two germline ends. This CDR3 comprises 16 residues. The CDR3 sequence is CASSLLGPSSYNEQFF. DNA for the CDR3: TGTGCCAGCAGCTTATTGGGGCCTAGCTCCTACAATGAGCAGTTCTTC. Variable domain in full (rest from reference TRBV7-3 and TRBJ2-1): GAGVSQTPSNKVTEKGKYVELRCDPISGHTALYWYRQSLGQGPEFLIYFQGTGAADDSGLPNDRFFAVRPEGSVSTLKIQRTERGDSAVYLCASSLLGPSSYNEQFFGPGTRLTVL.

A word on this clone: Other DNA sequences within the sample encode an identical CDR3. The CDR3 sequence: CASSLGQGAYEQYF. The DNA of the CDR3 is TGCGCCAGCAGCCTAGGACAGGGGGCTTACGAGCAGTACTTC. The V and J genes are TRBV5-1 and TRBJ2-7, with TRBD1 identical over 11 bases. With 4 bases clipped from V and 4 bases from J, the junction kept 4 bases outside the gene matches. Germline V gene lookup returns CDR1 SGHRS and CDR2 YFSETQ. This CDR3 spans 14 amino acids. The full variable domain, in which reference TRBV5-1 and TRBJ2-7 provide the parts outside the CDR3, is KAGVTQTPRYLIKTRGQQVTLSCSPISGHRSVSWYQQTPGQGLQFLFEYFSETQRNKGNFPGRFSGRQFSNSRSEMNVSTLELGDSALYLCASSLGQGAYEQYFGPGTRLTVT.

The chain combines TRBV11-3 with TRBJ2-3; D may be TRBD2 (5 bases). The CDR3 covers 15 residues. CDR1 and CDR2 from the germline V gene are SGHNT and YENEEA. The V gene lost 4 bases and the J gene lost 2 bases, with 13 bases spanning the gap. The CDR3 protein is CASSSERSYTDTQYF. The DNA for the CDR3 is TGTGCCAGCAGCTCCGAGCGGTCGTACACAGATACGCAGTATTTT.

This chain links TRBV6-5 with TRBJ1-2, with 7 bases that match TRBD1. Germline V lookup: CDR1 MNHEY, CDR2 SVGAGI. With V trimmed by 4 bases and J by 7 bases, 9 bases remained unmatched. The CDR3 has 14 amino acids. The DNA for the CDR3 is TGTGCCAGCAGTTCCAACGACAGGGTCGGTGGCTACACCTTC. Amino acid sequence: CASSSNDRVGGYTF.

The rearrangement uses TRBV3-1 (or the pseudogene TRBV3-2) and TRBJ1-2, with TRBD1 matching 8 bases. V dropped 3 bases and J dropped 6; count of bases not matched to a gene: 3. The CDR3 has 13 amino acids. Germline CDR1 LGHDT, CDR2 YNNKEL (reference sequence). The CDR3 is CASSHTDRDGYTF. Written as DNA, the CDR3 is TGTGCCAGCAGCCATACGGACAGGGATGGCTACACCTTC.

This clone was counted a few times. This sequence joins TRBV5-1 and TRBJ2-1; the D gene is possibly TRBD1 (6 bases). Trimming shortened V by 4 bases and J by 9 bases, and 17 bases separated the two germline ends. CDR1 and CDR2 (germline): SGHRS, YFSETQ. The CDR3 covers 14 residues. CDR3 DNA sequence: TGCGCCAGCAGCGCGACAGGTCTTGTGCGTGAGCAGTTCTTC. Its translation is CASSATGLVREQFF.

The chain employs TRBV7-9 and TRBJ1-2; weak D call: TRBD1 (6 bases). This CDR3 has 14 residues. Per the germline V gene, CDR1 is SEHNR and CDR2 is FQNEAQ (reference sequence). Trimming removed 5 bases from V and 5 bases from J, with 15 bases in between. In DNA form, the CDR3 reads TGTGCCAGCAGCATACAGGGTGTTGGGTATGGCTACACCTTC. Amino acid sequence: CASSIQGVGYGYTF.

This clone was seen a single time. The J gene is TRBJ2-3, the V gene TRBV4-3, with TRBD2 as a possible D gene (6 bases). CDR1 is LGHNA, CDR2 YSLEER, per germline. The CDR3 is made up of 15 amino acids. V shed 0 bases and J shed 8 bases, with 15 bases lying between them. The CDR3 coding sequence is TGCGCCAGCAGCCAAGATGGCGGGATGAGATCTACGCAGTATTTT. Translated: CASSQDGGMRSTQYF.

The gene calls are TRBV4-1 and TRBJ2-7; TRBD2 agrees at 10 bases. The CDR3 spans 14 residues. The V gene's germline CDR1 is MGHRA and CDR2 YSYEKL. Trimming cost V 1 base and J 4 bases; bases outside gene matches: 1. The CDR3 DNA sequence: TGCGCCAGCAGCCAAGGGACTAGCGGTTACGAGCAGTACTTC. It is translated as CASSQGTSGYEQYF.

This sequence joins TRBV19 and TRBJ2-7, with D perhaps TRBD1 (6 bases). Trimming stripped 1 base from V and 0 bases from J, with 7 bases between. This CDR3 contains 14 residues. CDR1 and CDR2 (germline): LNHDA, SQIVND (reference sequence). The CDR3 reads CASSIGDNSYEQYF. The CDR3 DNA follows: TGTGCCAGTAGTATAGGGGACAACTCCTACGAGCAGTACTTC.

In regard to this clone: The same CDR3 also results from other DNA sequences found in this sample. The gene calls are TRBV18 and TRBJ1-1; 9 bases are shared with TRBD1. V trimming: 3 bases; J trimming: 2 bases; junction bases outside the gene matches: 1. Germline V lookup: CDR1 KGHSH, CDR2 LQKENI. CDR3 length: 14 amino acids. The CDR3 DNA is TGTGCCAGCTCACCGGGACAGGGTAACACTGAAGCTTTCTTT. Protein: CASSPGQGNTEAFF.

The chain carries TRBV24-1 and TRBJ2-2, with a tentative D call TRBD1 (5 bases). The V and J ends lost 1 base and 6 bases respectively, with 8 bases between them. CDR3 length: 14 amino acids. The germline CDR1 and CDR2 sequences are KGHDR and SFDVKD. The CDR3 DNA reads as TGTGCCACCAGTGATTTCCAGGGATCCGGGGAGCTGTTTTTT. It specifies CATSDFQGSGELFF.

This chain uses TRBV7-2 with TRBJ2-5; 12 bases line up with TRBD2. The germline gives CDR1 SGHTA, CDR2 FQGNSA. Trimming cost V 1 base and J 5 bases; bases outside gene matches: 5. The CDR3 has 16 amino acids. As DNA, the CDR3 is TGTGCCAGCAGCTTAGGGGCTAGCGGGAGGGCTGAGACCCAGTACTTC. This codes for CASSLGASGRAETQYF. Full variable domain (remainder filled in from reference TRBV7-2 and TRBJ2-5): GAGVSQSPSNKVTEKGKDVELRCDPISGHTALYWYRQSLGQGLEFLIYFQGNSAPDKSGLPSDRFSAERTGGSVSTLTIQRTQQEDSAVYLCASSLGASGRAETQYFGPGTRLLVL.

The chain couples TRBV24-1 to TRBJ1-1; TRBD1 matches 7 bases. V shed 5 bases, J shed 4 bases, and the junction held 6 bases outside the gene matches. The CDR3 extends over 14 amino acids. The germline CDR1 and CDR2 sequences are KGHDR and SFDVKD. Here the CDR3 DNA reads TGTGCCACCAGTGCGGAGGGGGCGGGCACTGAAGCTTTCTTT. Its translation is CATSAEGAGTEAFF.

The V and J genes are TRBV7-9 and TRBJ2-3; maybe TRBD1 (8 bases). V lost 2 bases and J 0 bases, leaving 15 bases between the germline ends. This CDR3 comprises 17 residues. Germline V gene data show CDR1 as SEHNR and CDR2 as FQNEAQ (reference sequence). The CDR3 spells CASSLHRGGRSTDTQYF. CDR3 DNA: TGTGCCAGCAGCTTACACAGGGGGGGGCGAAGCACAGATACGCAGTATTTT.

The chain couples TRBV5-1 to TRBJ1-2, with a tentative D call TRBD1 (5 bases). Per the germline V gene, CDR1 is SGHRS and CDR2 is YFSETQ. The ends were cut back, 1 base at V and 3 bases at J, with 10 bases in the middle. There are 14 residues in the CDR3. The CDR3 loop is CASSLMTADYGYTF. The CDR3 region has the DNA TGCGCCAGCAGCTTGATGACAGCAGACTATGGCTACACCTTC. The full variable domain, its missing parts supplied by reference TRBV5-1 and TRBJ1-2, is KAGVTQTPRYLIKTRGQQVTLSCSPISGHRSVSWYQQTPGQGLQFLFEYFSETQRNKGNFPGRFSGRQFSNSRSEMNVSTLELGDSALYLCASSLMTADYGYTFGSGTRLTVV.

This chain's CDR3 is CASSQTGTYSNQPQHF. The CDR3 bases are TGTGCCAGTAGTCAAACCGGGACATATAGCAATCAGCCCCAGCATTTT. This chain joins TRBV19 and TRBJ1-5; the D gene is possibly TRBD1 (6 bases). The ends were cut back, 5 bases at V and 0 bases at J, with 14 bases in the middle. Germline CDR1 is LNHDA and CDR2 is SQIVND (reference sequence). The CDR3 is 16 residues long. Full variable domain (outside the CDR3, taken from reference TRBV19 and TRBJ1-5): DGGITQSPKYLFRKEGQNVTLSCEQNLNHDAMYWYRQDPGQGLRLIYYSQIVNDFQKGDIAEGYSVSREKKESFPLTVTSAQKNPTAFYLCASSQTGTYSNQPQHFGDGTRLSIL.

V gene TRBV18 combines with J gene TRBJ2-7; weak D call: TRBD2 (5 bases). The CDR3 consists of 14 residues. Between the trimmed V and J ends, which lost 5 bases and 0 bases, there was a span of 11 bases. Germline-derived CDR1 and CDR2 are KGHSH and LQKENI. CDR3 residues: CASSGQRSSYEQYF. The CDR3 DNA is TGTGCCAGCTCAGGGCAGCGGAGCTCCTACGAGCAGTACTTC.

The V and J genes are TRBV9 and TRBJ2-2; maybe TRBD1 (7 bases). Germline CDR1 SGDLS, CDR2 YYNGEE. There are 15 residues in the CDR3. V was clipped by 4 bases and J by 5 bases, with 15 bases between them. The CDR3 loop is CASSQTQGGTGELFF. In DNA form, the CDR3 reads TGTGCCAGCAGCCAAACTCAGGGGGGTACCGGGGAGCTGTTTTTT.

J is TRBJ1-2 and V is TRBV29-1, with D perhaps TRBD1 (5 bases). V shed 3 bases and J shed 8 bases, with 16 bases lying between them. Germline CDR1 is SQVTM and CDR2 is ANQGSEA. The CDR3 totals 13 residues. The DNA for the CDR3 is TGCAGCGTTGAGGGCGGAGGGGTCTTCGGCTACACCTTC. It specifies CSVEGGGVFGYTF. Drawing the rest from reference TRBV29-1 and TRBJ1-2, the complete variable domain is SAVISQKPSRDICQRGTSLTIQCQVDSQVTMMFWYRQQPGQSLTLIATANQGSEATYESGFVIDKFPISRPNLTFSTLTVSNMSPEDSSIYLCSVEGGGVFGYTFGSGTRLTVV.